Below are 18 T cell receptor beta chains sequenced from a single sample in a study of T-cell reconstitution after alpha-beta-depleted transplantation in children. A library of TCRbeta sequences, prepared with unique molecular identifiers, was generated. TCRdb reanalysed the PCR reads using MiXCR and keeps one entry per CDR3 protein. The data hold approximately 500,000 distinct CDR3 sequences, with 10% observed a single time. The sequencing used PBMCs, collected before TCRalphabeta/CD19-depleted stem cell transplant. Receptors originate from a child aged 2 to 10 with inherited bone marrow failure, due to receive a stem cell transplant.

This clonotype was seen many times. The CDR3 bases are TGCGCCAGCAGCCAAGAGGTGGGGGGCGATGAGCAGTTCTTC. The encoded protein is CASSQEVGGDEQFF. The rearrangement links TRBV4-3 to TRBJ2-1; perhaps D is TRBD1 or TRBD2 (6 bases each). The CDR3 has 14 residues. The germline CDR1 and CDR2 sequences are LGHNA and YSLEER. V dropped 0 bases and J dropped 8 bases, with 11 bases sitting between them.

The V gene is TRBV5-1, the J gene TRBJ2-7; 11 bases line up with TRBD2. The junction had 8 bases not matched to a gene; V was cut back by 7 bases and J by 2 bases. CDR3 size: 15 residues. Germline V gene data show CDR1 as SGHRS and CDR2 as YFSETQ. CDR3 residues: CASHQPGLAAYEQYF. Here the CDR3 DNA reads TGCGCCAGCCACCAACCGGGACTAGCGGCCTACGAGCAGTACTTC.

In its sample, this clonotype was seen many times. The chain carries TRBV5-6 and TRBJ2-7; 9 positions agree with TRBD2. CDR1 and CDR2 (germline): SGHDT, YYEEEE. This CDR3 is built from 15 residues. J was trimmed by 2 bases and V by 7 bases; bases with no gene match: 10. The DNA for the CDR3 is TGTGCCAGCGCCCCCATTAGCGGGAGCCCCTACGAGCAGTACTTC. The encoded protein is CASAPISGSPYEQYF.

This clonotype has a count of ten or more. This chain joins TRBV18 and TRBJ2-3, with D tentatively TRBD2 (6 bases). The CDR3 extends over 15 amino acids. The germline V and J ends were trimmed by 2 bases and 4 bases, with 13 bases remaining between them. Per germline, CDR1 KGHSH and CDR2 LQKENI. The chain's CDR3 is CASSPISAGPDTQYF. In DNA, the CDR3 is TGTGCCAGCTCACCAATCTCTGCGGGACCAGATACGCAGTATTTT.

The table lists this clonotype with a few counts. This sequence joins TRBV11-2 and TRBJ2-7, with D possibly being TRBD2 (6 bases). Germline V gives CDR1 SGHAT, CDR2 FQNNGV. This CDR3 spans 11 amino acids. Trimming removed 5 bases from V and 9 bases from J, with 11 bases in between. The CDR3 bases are TGTGCCAGCAGCCCTCTGGGAGGGCAGTACTTC. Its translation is CASSPLGGQYF.

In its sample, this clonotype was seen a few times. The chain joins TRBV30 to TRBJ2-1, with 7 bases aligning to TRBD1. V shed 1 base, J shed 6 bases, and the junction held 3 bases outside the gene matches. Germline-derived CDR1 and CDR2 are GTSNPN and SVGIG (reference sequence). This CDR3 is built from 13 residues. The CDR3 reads CAWSGDRVNEQFF. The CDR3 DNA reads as TGTGCCTGGAGTGGAGACAGGGTCAATGAGCAGTTCTTC.

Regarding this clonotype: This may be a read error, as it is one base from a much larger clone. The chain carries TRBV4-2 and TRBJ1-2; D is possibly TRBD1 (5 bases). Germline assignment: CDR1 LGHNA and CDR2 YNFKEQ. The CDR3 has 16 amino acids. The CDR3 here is CSSSRDSRTRMPGYTF. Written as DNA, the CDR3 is TGTTCCAGCAGCCGCGATTCCCGGACAAGGATGCCAGGCTACACCTTC.

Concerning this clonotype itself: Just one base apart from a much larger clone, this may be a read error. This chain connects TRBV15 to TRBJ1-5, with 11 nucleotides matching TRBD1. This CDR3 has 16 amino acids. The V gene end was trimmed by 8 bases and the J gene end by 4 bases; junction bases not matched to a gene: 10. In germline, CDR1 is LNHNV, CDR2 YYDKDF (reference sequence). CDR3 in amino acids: CATAPDRGLQNQPQHF. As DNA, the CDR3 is TGTGCCACCGCCCCGGACAGGGGGCTTCAGAATCAGCCCCAGCATTTT.

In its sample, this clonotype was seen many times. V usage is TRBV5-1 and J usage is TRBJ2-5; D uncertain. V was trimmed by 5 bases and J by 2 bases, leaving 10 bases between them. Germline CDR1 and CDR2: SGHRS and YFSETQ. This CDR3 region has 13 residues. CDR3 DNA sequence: TGCGCCAGCAGGCTCTACTTTCAAGAGACCCAGTACTTC. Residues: CASRLYFQETQYF. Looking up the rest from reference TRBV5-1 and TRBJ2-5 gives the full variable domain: KAGVTQTPRYLIKTRGQQVTLSCSPISGHRSVSWYQQTPGQGLQFLFEYFSETQRNKGNFPGRFSGRQFSNSRSEMNVSTLELGDSALYLCASRLYFQETQYFGPGTRLLVL.

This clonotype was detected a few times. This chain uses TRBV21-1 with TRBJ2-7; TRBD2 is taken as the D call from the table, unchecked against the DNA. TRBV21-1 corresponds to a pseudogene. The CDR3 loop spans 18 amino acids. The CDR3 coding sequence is TGTGCCAGCAGCAGAAGAGGACTAGCGGGAGCCCGCTCCTACGAGCAGTACTTC. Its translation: CASSRRGLAGARSYEQYF.

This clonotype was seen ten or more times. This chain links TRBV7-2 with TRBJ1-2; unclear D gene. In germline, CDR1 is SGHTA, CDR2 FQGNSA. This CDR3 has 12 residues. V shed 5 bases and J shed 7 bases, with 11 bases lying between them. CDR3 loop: CASSPPVSGYTF. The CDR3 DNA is TGTGCCAGCAGCCCCCCGGTCTCTGGCTACACCTTC.

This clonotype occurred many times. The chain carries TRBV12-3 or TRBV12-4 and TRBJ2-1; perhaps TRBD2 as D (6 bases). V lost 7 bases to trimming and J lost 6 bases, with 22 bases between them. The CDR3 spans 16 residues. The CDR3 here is CASTLMGGPASNEQFF. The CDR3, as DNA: TGTGCCAGCACCCTTATGGGGGGTCCCGCTAGCAATGAGCAGTTCTTC.

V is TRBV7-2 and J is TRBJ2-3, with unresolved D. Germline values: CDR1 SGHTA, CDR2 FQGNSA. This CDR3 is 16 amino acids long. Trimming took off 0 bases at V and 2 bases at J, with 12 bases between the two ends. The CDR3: CASSLAVQAVTDTQYF. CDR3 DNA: TGTGCCAGCAGCTTAGCGGTCCAAGCTGTCACAGATACGCAGTATTTT. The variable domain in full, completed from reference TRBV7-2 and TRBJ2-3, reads GAGVSQSPSNKVTEKGKDVELRCDPISGHTALYWYRQSLGQGLEFLIYFQGNSAPDKSGLPSDRFSAERTGGSVSTLTIQRTQQEDSAVYLCASSLAVQAVTDTQYFGPGTRLTVL.

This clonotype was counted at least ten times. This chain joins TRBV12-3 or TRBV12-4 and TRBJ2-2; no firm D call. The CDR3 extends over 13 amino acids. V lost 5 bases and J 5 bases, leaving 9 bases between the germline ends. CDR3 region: CASSPGRTGELFF. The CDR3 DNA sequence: TGTGCCAGCAGTCCTGGACGAACCGGGGAGCTGTTTTTT.

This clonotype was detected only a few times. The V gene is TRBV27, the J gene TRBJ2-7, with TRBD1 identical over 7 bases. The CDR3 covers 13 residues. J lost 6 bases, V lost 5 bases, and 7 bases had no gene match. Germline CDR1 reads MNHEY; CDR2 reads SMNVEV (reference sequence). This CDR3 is CASSIRTGVEQYF. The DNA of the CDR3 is TGTGCCAGCAGTATACGCACAGGGGTCGAGCAGTACTTC.

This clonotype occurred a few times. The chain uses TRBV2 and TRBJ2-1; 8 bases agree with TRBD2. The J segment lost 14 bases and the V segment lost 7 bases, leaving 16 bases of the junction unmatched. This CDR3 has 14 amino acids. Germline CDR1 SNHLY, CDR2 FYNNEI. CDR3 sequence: CASMFSGTPGSKFF. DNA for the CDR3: TGTGCCAGCATGTTTAGCGGGACTCCGGGGTCAAAGTTCTTC.

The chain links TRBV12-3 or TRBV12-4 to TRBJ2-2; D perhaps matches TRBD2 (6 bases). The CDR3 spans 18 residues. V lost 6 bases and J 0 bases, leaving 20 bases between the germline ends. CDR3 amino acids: CASSKARVLATNTGELFF. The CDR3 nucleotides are TGTGCCAGCAGCAAGGCTAGGGTGCTAGCGACGAACACCGGGGAGCTGTTTTTT.

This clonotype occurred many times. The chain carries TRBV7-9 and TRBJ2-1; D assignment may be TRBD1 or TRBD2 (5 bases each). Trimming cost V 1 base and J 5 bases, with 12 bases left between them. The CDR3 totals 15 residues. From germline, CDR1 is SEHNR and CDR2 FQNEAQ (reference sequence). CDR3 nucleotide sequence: TGTGCCAGCAGCTTAGTTGGGGACCGTAACAATGAGCAGTTCTTC. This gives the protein CASSLVGDRNNEQFF.